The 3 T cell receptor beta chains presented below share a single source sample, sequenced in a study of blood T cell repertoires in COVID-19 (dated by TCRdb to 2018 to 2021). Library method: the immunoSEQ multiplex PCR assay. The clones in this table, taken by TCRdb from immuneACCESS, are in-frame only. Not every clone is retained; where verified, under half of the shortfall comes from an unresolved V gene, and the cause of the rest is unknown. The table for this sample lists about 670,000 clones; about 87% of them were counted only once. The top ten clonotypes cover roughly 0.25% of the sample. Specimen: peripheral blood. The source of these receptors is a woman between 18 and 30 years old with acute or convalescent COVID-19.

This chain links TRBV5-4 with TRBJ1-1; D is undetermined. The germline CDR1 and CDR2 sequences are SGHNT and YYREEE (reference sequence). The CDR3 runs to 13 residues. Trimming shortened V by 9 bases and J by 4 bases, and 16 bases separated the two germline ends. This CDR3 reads CAIPKVGGTEAFF. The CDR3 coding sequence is TGTGCCATTCCGAAGGTCGGAGGCACTGAAGCTTTCTTT.

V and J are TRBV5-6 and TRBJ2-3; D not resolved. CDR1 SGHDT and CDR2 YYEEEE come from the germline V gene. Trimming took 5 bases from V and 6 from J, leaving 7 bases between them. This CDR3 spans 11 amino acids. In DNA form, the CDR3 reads TGTGCCAGCAGTTCATCCGATACGCAGTATTTT. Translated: CASSSSDTQYF.

The CDR3 protein is CASSLDLWGAEAFF. The CDR3 DNA reads as TGTGCCAGCAGCTTGGATCTATGGGGAGCTGAAGCTTTCTTT. The chain recombines TRBV5-4 with TRBJ1-1; no clear D. V was shortened by 0 bases and J by 6 bases, with 12 bases between the two germline ends. This CDR3 is 14 amino acids long. Germline V gives CDR1 SGHNT, CDR2 YYREEE (reference sequence).